The following is a TCR beta chain sequence with its context. Its matching antigen is unknown. The length of the CDR3 is 18 residues. J gave up 3 bases and V 0 bases, and 9 bases lay outside the gene matches. Germline CDR1 and CDR2: SGHDT and YYEEEE. This sample was included in a study of PD-1 blockade in classical Hodgkin lymphoma. Study findings and constraints: Repertoires differed for reasons still undefined, possibly disease activity or prior therapy.

Time point indicated: cycle 4 day 1 (C4D1), after six to seven weeks of nivolumab. All trial patients relapsed after autologous stem cell transplantation. Produced via immunoSEQ multiplex PCR; TCRdb's table is partial and in-frame only. The sample holds under 40,000 clones, roughly four fifths seen once. The clonotype comes from a human donor with classical Hodgkin lymphoma. The sample in question was peripheral blood mononuclear cells (PBMCs), obtained before the fourth cycle of nivolumab. This rearrangement joins TRBV5-6 to TRBJ2-1; 10 bases are shared with TRBD2. CDR3 bases: TGTGCCAGCAGCTTGGAGGGGGCTAGCGGGAGTGTCTACAATGAGCAGTTCTTC. It specifies CASSLEGASGSVYNEQFF.